Below are 18 T cell receptor beta chains sequenced from a single sample in a study of blood T cell repertoires in COVID-19. Sequencing used immunoSEQ multiplex PCR; TCRdb keeps in-frame clones, though not all of them. The sample records roughly 190,000 clones, 84% being singletons. The material sequenced was peripheral blood. The source is a woman aged 70-85 years with COVID-19, enrolled during active disease.

The chain employs TRBV4-1 and TRBJ1-2, with 9 bases aligning to TRBD1. Germline V lookup: CDR1 MGHRA, CDR2 YSYEKL. Losses at the gene ends were 1 base for V and 3 bases for J; bases not matched to a gene: 0. The CDR3 has 14 amino acids. The CDR3 is CASSQGTGDYGYTF. DNA of the CDR3: TGCGCCAGCAGCCAAGGGACAGGGGACTATGGCTACACCTTC.

This chain joins TRBV28 and TRBJ2-7; TRBD1 is a possible D gene (5 bases). The CDR3 is 13 residues long. The V gene lost 8 bases and the J gene lost 1 base, with 12 bases spanning the gap. Germline lookup yields CDR1 MDHEN and CDR2 SYDVKM. In nucleotides, the CDR3 is TGTGCCAGCGGTCAGGGTGGGTCCTACGAGCAGTACGTC. It codes for CASGQGGSYEQYV.

This rearrangement joins TRBV12-1 to TRBJ2-3; whether TRBD1, the table's D call, matches the DNA was not checked. TRBV12-1 counts as a pseudogene. The CDR3 sequence is 14 residues long. The CDR3 sequence is CASSFQIGQSTQYF. DNA of the CDR3: TGTGCCAGCAGCTTCCAAATAGGACAGTCCACGCAGTATTTT.

Here the CDR3 reads CASSYGAGEQPQHF. The CDR3 DNA is TGTGCCAGCAGTTACGGGGCAGGGGAACAGCCCCAGCATTTT. The V gene is TRBV6-5, the J gene TRBJ1-5; tentative D call: TRBD1 (6 bases). Germline V lookup: CDR1 MNHEY, CDR2 SVGAGI. Trimming shortened V by 2 bases and J by 7 bases, and 12 bases separated the two germline ends. This CDR3 has 14 residues.

This clone was observed a single time. The chain carries TRBV5-1 and TRBJ2-3; TRBD2 aligns across 10 bases. The CDR3 has 14 amino acids. V lost 4 bases and J lost 6; bases outside the gene matches: 5. CDR1 is SGHRS, CDR2 YFSETQ, per germline. CDR3: CASSRLAGEDTQYF. The DNA for the CDR3 is TGCGCCAGCAGCCGTCTAGCGGGAGAGGATACGCAGTATTTT. Drawing the rest from reference TRBV5-1 and TRBJ2-3, the complete variable domain is KAGVTQTPRYLIKTRGQQVTLSCSPISGHRSVSWYQQTPGQGLQFLFEYFSETQRNKGNFPGRFSGRQFSNSRSEMNVSTLELGDSALYLCASSRLAGEDTQYFGPGTRLTVL.

The genes are TRBV12-3 or TRBV12-4 and TRBJ1-3; D remains unclear. V lost 3 bases to trimming and J lost 4 bases, with 7 bases between them. The CDR3 is 13 residues long. The CDR3 loop is CASSFVVGNTIYF. The CDR3 nucleotides are TGTGCCAGCAGTTTCGTAGTCGGAAACACCATATATTTT.

The chain carries TRBV28 and TRBJ1-1; TRBD1 aligns across 9 bases. V was clipped by 3 bases and J by 5 bases; unmatched bases: 4. The CDR3 extends over 14 amino acids. Looked up from germline, CDR1 is MDHEN and CDR2 is SYDVKM. CDR3 nucleotides: TGTGCCAGCAGTTTGAACAGGGGGCGAACTGAAGCTTTCTTT. Its translation is CASSLNRGRTEAFF.

This chain joins TRBV18 and TRBJ2-7, with TRBD2 matching 12 bases. The junction had 9 bases not matched to a gene; V was cut back by 2 bases and J by 7 bases. This CDR3 is built from 16 residues. Germline V gives CDR1 KGHSH, CDR2 LQKENI. CDR3 nucleotides: TGTGCCAGCTCACCAATACCGGGACTAGCGGGCGGGGAGCAGTACTTC. This sequence encodes CASSPIPGLAGGEQYF.

This sequence joins TRBV7-6 and TRBJ2-5, with 10 nucleotides matching TRBD1. There are 15 residues in the CDR3. Germline CDR1 and CDR2: SGHVS and FNYEAQ. V shed 4 bases and J 5 bases; nucleotides not matched to a gene: 7. CDR3 bases: TGTGCCAGCAGCTCGAGGACAGGGGGTTCCGAGACCCAGTACTTC. The encoded protein is CASSSRTGGSETQYF.

V is TRBV15 and J is TRBJ1-1; possibly TRBD1 for D (5 bases). The germline gives CDR1 LNHNV, CDR2 YYDKDF (reference sequence). This CDR3 region has 16 residues. V shed 0 bases and J shed 3 bases, with 14 bases lying between them. CDR3 bases: TGTGCCACCAGCAGAGATCGCAGGGAAATGTACACTGAAGCTTTCTTT. Residues: CATSRDRREMYTEAFF.

This chain uses TRBV2 with TRBJ2-7; 7 positions agree with TRBD1. CDR3 size: 12 residues. V dropped 10 bases and J dropped 3; count of bases not matched to a gene: 6. Germline values: CDR1 SNHLY, CDR2 FYNNEI. The CDR3 nucleotides are TGTGCCACGACAGGGCTGGGCTACGAGCAGTACGTC. This translates into CATTGLGYEQYV.

This clone was detected only once. This chain links TRBV10-3 with TRBJ1-2, with 8 positions matching TRBD1. The germline V gene encodes CDR1 ENHRY and CDR2 SYGVKD. The CDR3 has 13 residues. J was trimmed by 6 bases and V by 6 bases; bases with no gene match: 6. The DNA for the CDR3 is TGTGCCATCAGCCTCCAGGGGGCGAATGGCTACACCTTC. As protein: CAISLQGANGYTF.

This clone was counted a single time. The chain links TRBV28 to TRBJ2-7; 11 bases are a match to TRBD2. This CDR3 has 15 residues. Germline lookup yields CDR1 MDHEN and CDR2 SYDVKM. J lost 4 bases, V lost 6 bases, and 8 bases had no gene match. DNA for the CDR3: TGTGCCAGCAGCGTGACTAGCGGGATAGTTTACGAGCAGTACTTC. Translating gives CASSVTSGIVYEQYF.

This clone came up once. The chain combines TRBV2 with TRBJ1-2, with a weak D call TRBD1 (5 bases). Trimming took 5 bases from V and 4 from J, leaving 14 bases between them. Germline loops: CDR1 SNHLY, CDR2 FYNNEI. This CDR3 region has 14 residues. CDR3 sequence reads: CASSSVETAYGYTF. The CDR3 nucleotides read TGTGCCAGCAGTTCGGTCGAGACAGCCTATGGCTACACCTTC.

V and J are TRBV7-2 and TRBJ1-4; D is undetermined. Trimming cost V 3 bases and J 2 bases, with 13 bases left between them. Per germline, CDR1 SGHTA and CDR2 FQGNSA. The CDR3 runs to 16 residues. CDR3 sequence (DNA): TGTGCCAGCAGCTTTAGGATGGGCCCCACTAATGAAAAACTGTTTTTT. It yields the protein CASSFRMGPTNEKLFF.

The chain uses TRBV6-5 and TRBJ1-2; D is uncertain. This CDR3 region has 15 residues. Trimming cost V 6 bases and J 0 bases, with 14 bases left between them. Germline V gives CDR1 MNHEY, CDR2 SVGAGI. The CDR3 protein is CASRSPGDANYGYTF. CDR3 in DNA: TGTGCCAGCAGGAGCCCGGGAGACGCTAACTATGGCTACACCTTC.

The J gene is TRBJ2-6, the V gene TRBV5-1; TRBD1 might be the D (5 bases). The length of the CDR3 is 16 residues. Deletions cut 2 bases from V and 0 bases from J, with 9 bases between. In germline, CDR1 is SGHRS, CDR2 YFSETQ. CDR3 sequence: CASSFDSFSGANVLTF. CDR3 coding DNA: TGCGCCAGCAGCTTCGACAGCTTCTCTGGGGCCAACGTCCTGACTTTC.

The chain links TRBV6-1 to TRBJ2-5; maybe TRBD1 (5 bases). Germline V gene lookup returns CDR1 MNHNS and CDR2 SASEGT. Trimming removed 1 base from V and 7 bases from J, with 13 bases in between. CDR3 size: 14 residues. The CDR3, as DNA: TGTGCCAGCAGTGAAGTCCTATTAACAGGGACCCAGTACTTC. Protein: CASSEVLLTGTQYF.